A single sample gave rise to the 26 T cell receptor beta chains below, sequenced in a study of blood T cell repertoires in COVID-19. This table comes from immunoSEQ multiplex PCR, and its TCRdb copy is limited to in-frame clones, with some not included. This sample yields 200,000 or so clones, of which 80% to 90% are seen a single time; 2.2% belongs to the top ten. Sequences were obtained from peripheral blood. The receptor source for this set is a woman between 45 and 60 years old with acute or convalescent COVID-19.

The chain carries TRBV25-1 and TRBJ1-2, with a tentative D call TRBD1 (5 bases). V dropped 10 bases and J dropped 3 bases, with 15 bases sitting between them. The germline V gene has CDR1 MGHDK and CDR2 SYGVNS. This CDR3 is built from 13 residues. The CDR3 nucleotides are TGTGCCACCTCCCCAAGGGGTCACTATGGCTACACCTTC. Protein sequence: CATSPRGHYGYTF.

The chain joins TRBV30 to TRBJ1-6, with D possibly matching TRBD1 (5 bases). The V end was cut by 6 bases, the J end by 0 bases, with 18 bases between. The germline V gene has CDR1 GTSNPN and CDR2 SVGIG (reference sequence). The CDR3 totals 17 residues. CDR3 amino acids: CACEIRTLSSYNSPLHF. The DNA for the CDR3 is TGTGCCTGTGAAATTCGGACATTGAGCTCCTATAATTCACCCCTCCACTTT.

A few counts support this clone. The chain links TRBV11-3 to TRBJ2-2, with no clear D. Per the germline V gene, CDR1 is SGHNT and CDR2 is YENEEA. V was pared by 5 bases and J by 2 bases, with 3 bases between. The CDR3 is made up of 12 amino acids. The CDR3 is CASSRNTGELFF. CDR3 sequence (DNA): TGTGCCAGCAGCCGTAACACCGGGGAGCTGTTTTTT.

The chain links TRBV14 to TRBJ2-1; no firm D call. With 1 base removed from V and 2 bases from J, the gap between germline ends came to 6 bases. The CDR3 runs 14 residues. The germline CDR1 and CDR2 sequences are SGHDN and FVKESK. In nucleotides, the CDR3 is TGTGCCAGCAGCCAAGTAGATCCCTACAATGAGCAGTTCTTC. Its protein product is CASSQVDPYNEQFF.

The CDR3 bases are TGCGCCACCCAGAAGAACACCGGGGAGCTGTTTTTT. This encodes CATQKNTGELFF. V usage is TRBV10-1 and J usage is TRBJ2-2; D remains unclear. The germline V gene encodes CDR1 WNHNN and CDR2 SYGVQD (reference sequence). Trimming shortened V by 10 bases and J by 1 base, and 7 bases separated the two germline ends. This CDR3 has 12 amino acids.

The chain carries TRBV12-3 or TRBV12-4 and TRBJ2-2; 8 nucleotides agree with TRBD1. V lost 10 bases, J lost 4 bases, and 5 bases stayed unmatched. There are 13 residues in the CDR3. CDR3 amino acids: CATLGTGTGELFF. The CDR3 DNA follows: TGTGCCACTCTCGGGACAGGCACCGGGGAGCTGTTTTTT.

V and J are TRBV4-3 and TRBJ2-3, with D perhaps TRBD2 (5 bases). The CDR3 loop spans 16 amino acids. The germline V and J ends were trimmed by 0 bases and 0 bases, with 10 bases remaining between them. The V gene's germline CDR1 is LGHNA and CDR2 YSLEER. The CDR3: CASSQDRWESTDTQYF. CDR3 DNA: TGCGCCAGCAGCCAAGATCGGTGGGAGAGCACAGATACGCAGTATTTT.

The rearrangement uses TRBV5-1 and TRBJ2-1; D is possibly TRBD1 (5 bases). The CDR3 runs 15 residues. Deletions cut 0 bases from V and 4 bases from J, with 11 bases between. Per the germline V gene, CDR1 is SGHRS and CDR2 is YFSETQ. Here the CDR3 DNA reads TGCGCCAGCAGCTTGGGGGGCAGAATATACAATGAGCAGTTCTTC. This gives the protein CASSLGGRIYNEQFF.

V and J are TRBV13 and TRBJ2-7; the match to TRBD1 covers 10 bases. This CDR3 has 16 residues. The V and J ends lost 5 bases and 5 bases, in that order; junction bases with no gene match: 12. Germline V gene lookup returns CDR1 PRHDT and CDR2 FYEKMQ (reference sequence). CDR3 protein: CASSPHGTGDSDEQYF. CDR3 DNA sequence: TGTGCCAGCAGCCCCCACGGGACAGGGGACTCGGACGAGCAGTACTTC.

The gene calls are TRBV7-8 and TRBJ1-5; D unclear. In germline, CDR1 is SGHVS, CDR2 FQNEAQ. The CDR3 has 13 residues. V lost 2 bases, J lost 7 bases, and 9 bases lay in between. CDR3 in DNA: TGTGCCAGCAGCTTAAAGATGGGCCAGCCCCAGCATTTT. Translated: CASSLKMGQPQHF.

CDR3 sequence (DNA): TGTGCCAGCAGCCCGACGACAGAATACTACGAGCAGTACTTC. Its translation: CASSPTTEYYEQYF. J is TRBJ2-7 and V is TRBV27, with D possibly matching TRBD1 (5 bases). This CDR3 is 14 amino acids long. Trimming removed 6 bases at V and 3 bases at J, with 15 bases between. The germline gives CDR1 MNHEY, CDR2 SMNVEV (reference sequence).

The chain uses TRBV11-2 and TRBJ2-3, with 7 bases fitting TRBD1. Looked up from germline, CDR1 is SGHAT and CDR2 is FQNNGV. The CDR3 has 16 amino acids. V was clipped by 5 bases and J by 0 bases; unmatched bases: 8. The CDR3 nucleotides are TGTGCCAGCAGCCAGCGACAGGGCGGGAGCACAGATACGCAGTATTTT. It yields the protein CASSQRQGGSTDTQYF.

This clone was found a few times. The chain carries TRBV7-9 and TRBJ2-5; 7 bases agree with TRBD2. V trimming: 2 bases; J trimming: 1 base; junction bases outside the gene matches: 4. This CDR3 is built from 15 residues. CDR1 is SEHNR, CDR2 FQNEAQ, per germline (reference sequence). CDR3 nucleotides: TGTGCCAGCAGCTTAACGGGACTAACCCAAGAGACCCAGTACTTC. It is translated as CASSLTGLTQETQYF.

The chain couples TRBV6-2 or TRBV6-3 to TRBJ1-5; D is perhaps TRBD1 (6 bases). Between the trimmed V and J ends, which lost 1 base and 5 bases, there was a span of 12 bases. Germline assignment: CDR1 MNHEY and CDR2 SVGEGT. The CDR3 runs to 15 residues. CDR3 bases: TGTGCCAGCAGTTACTTTCAGGACAGAGATCAGCCCCAGCATTTT. This codes for CASSYFQDRDQPQHF.

This chain links TRBV20-1 with TRBJ2-5, with 12 bases aligning to TRBD2. The CDR3 spans 14 residues. V lost 6 bases to trimming and J lost 5 bases; unmatched junction nucleotides: 7. Germline lookup yields CDR1 DFQATT and CDR2 SNEGSKA (reference sequence). CDR3 nucleotide sequence: TGCAGTGCAAGTCCCGGGACTAGCGGGGAGACCCAGTACTTC. This gives the protein CSASPGTSGETQYF.

The V and J genes are TRBV27 and TRBJ2-2, with TRBD1 as a possible D gene (5 bases). The CDR3 loop spans 14 amino acids. Germline V gene data show CDR1 as MNHEY and CDR2 as SMNVEV (reference sequence). The V end lost 5 bases, the J end lost 8 bases, and 15 bases lay between the germline ends. CDR3 DNA: TGTGCCAGCAGTCCCAGACAGATTGGTGGGGAGCTGTTTTTT. Encoded protein: CASSPRQIGGELFF.

This chain connects TRBV24-1 to TRBJ2-7; 7 nucleotides line up with TRBD1. This CDR3 comprises 12 residues. Germline values: CDR1 KGHDR, CDR2 SFDVKD. V lost 9 bases and J lost 0; bases outside the gene matches: 1. The CDR3 spells CATGTDSYEQYF. The CDR3 DNA reads TGTGCCACCGGGACAGACTCCTACGAGCAGTACTTC.

The chain has TRBV7-3 and TRBJ2-1; TRBD1 agrees at 11 bases. Germline CDR1 is SGHTA and CDR2 is FQGTGA. The CDR3 is 15 residues long. V dropped 1 base and J dropped 9; count of bases not matched to a gene: 5. The CDR3 protein is CASSLKGQGAFEQFF. The CDR3 region has the DNA TGTGCCAGCAGCTTAAAAGGACAGGGGGCGTTTGAGCAGTTCTTC.

V is TRBV24-1 and J is TRBJ1-1; D unclear. This CDR3 region has 13 residues. From germline, CDR1 is KGHDR and CDR2 SFDVKD. Trimming left V 9 bases short and J 4 bases short, with 14 bases between. CDR3 sequence: CATRERAGTEAFF. The DNA of the CDR3 is TGTGCCACCCGGGAAAGGGCCGGCACTGAAGCTTTCTTT.

The V and J genes are TRBV19 and TRBJ2-1; D gene uncertain. V lost 5 bases and J 2 bases, leaving 7 bases between the germline ends. Per germline, CDR1 LNHDA and CDR2 SQIVND (reference sequence). The CDR3 loop spans 13 amino acids. CDR3 sequence: CASSGGAYNEQFF. For the CDR3, the DNA is TGTGCCAGTAGTGGCGGAGCCTACAATGAGCAGTTCTTC. Looking up the rest from reference TRBV19 and TRBJ2-1 gives the full variable domain: DGGITQSPKYLFRKEGQNVTLSCEQNLNHDAMYWYRQDPGQGLRLIYYSQIVNDFQKGDIAEGYSVSREKKESFPLTVTSAQKNPTAFYLCASSGGAYNEQFFGPGTRLTVL.

The count of this clone is one. The chain combines TRBV19 with TRBJ1-2; D is ambiguous. V was shortened by 7 bases and J by 7 bases, with 13 bases between the two germline ends. CDR3 length: 12 amino acids. The germline V gene encodes CDR1 LNHDA and CDR2 SQIVND (reference sequence). Here the CDR3 DNA reads TGTGCCAGTACCCGTCAAGAGGGTGGCTACACCTTC. Protein product: CASTRQEGGYTF.

V is TRBV30 and J is TRBJ1-5; 7 nucleotides align to TRBD1. The V gene's germline CDR1 is GTSNPN and CDR2 SVGIG (reference sequence). The CDR3 consists of 14 residues. The J segment lost 3 bases and the V segment lost 2 bases, leaving 4 bases of the junction unmatched. The CDR3 here is CAWSTGEYNQPQHF. The CDR3 coding sequence is TGTGCCTGGAGTACAGGGGAGTACAATCAGCCCCAGCATTTT.

The J gene is TRBJ2-3, the V gene TRBV18, with 9 bases that match TRBD2. Germline V lookup: CDR1 KGHSH, CDR2 LQKENI. V trimming: 6 bases; J trimming: 5 bases; junction bases outside the gene matches: 9. CDR3 length: 15 amino acids. DNA for the CDR3: TGTGCCAGCTCTCTAATAGCGGGAGCGGTAGATACGCAGTATTTT. The encoded protein is CASSLIAGAVDTQYF.

CDR3 sequence: CASSIPSERGTHEQYF. The CDR3 coding sequence is TGTGCCAGTAGTATCCCCAGCGAGCGGGGTACTCACGAGCAGTACTTC. This sequence joins TRBV19 and TRBJ2-7; 7 positions match TRBD2. Germline V gene data show CDR1 as LNHDA and CDR2 as SQIVND (reference sequence). CDR3 length: 16 amino acids. V shed 3 bases and J 5 bases; nucleotides not matched to a gene: 13.

V usage is TRBV2 and J usage is TRBJ1-6, with 8 bases matching TRBD1. The CDR3 totals 14 residues. Germline-derived CDR1 and CDR2 are SNHLY and FYNNEI. J gave up 9 bases and V 5 bases, and 6 bases lay outside the gene matches. Here the CDR3 reads CASSSDRDPSPLHF. CDR3 bases: TGTGCCAGCAGTTCGGACAGGGACCCTTCACCCCTCCACTTT.

By sample fraction, this clone is medium-sized. The genes are TRBV5-6 and TRBJ2-7, with a possible D match to TRBD2 (5 bases). With 4 bases removed from V and 3 bases from J, the gap between germline ends came to 14 bases. Germline V gene data show CDR1 as SGHDT and CDR2 as YYEEEE. This CDR3 has 14 residues. The CDR3 DNA reads as TGTGCCAGCAGCGCTGGCCCCGCGGGCTACGAGCAGTACTTC. It encodes CASSAGPAGYEQYF.